This T cell receptor (beta chain) appears in the sequencing data of a study of shared clonotypes between healthy human individuals. Study-level background: Per donor, CD8 memory used one plate, CD8 naive used two, CD4 memory used three and CD4 naive used three.

Points on this clone: Its antigen is not identified.

V lost 1 base, J lost 9 bases, and 6 bases stayed unmatched. This CDR3 is built from 15 residues. The germline gives CDR1 SEHNR, CDR2 FQNEAQ (reference sequence). The study's findings and limits: A handful of donors held 5% to 5.5% of naive CD4 clonotypes in common.

Data came from immunoSEQ multiplex PCR; TCRdb stores just in-frame clones and leaves some out. The sample contains 850,000 to 1,200,000 clones, about 76% of which appear only once. V and J are TRBV7-9 and TRBJ2-7; 13 nucleotides align to TRBD2. This sequence was found in a man aged 18-30 years in good health. Sequences were obtained from memory CD4+ T cells sorted from blood. Subset defined: CD45RA-negative fraction. DNA for the CDR3: TGTGCCAGCAGCTTAGTAGGGACTAGCGGGAACCGGCAGTACTTC. It yields the protein CASSLVGTSGNRQYF.